This T cell receptor (beta chain) was retrieved from a study of OX40 agonist ivuxolimab in advanced cancers. Study-level background: Patients were dosed with the agonistic anti-OX40 (CD134) antibody ivuxolimab. Whole-study results and caveats: Blood T cells, both CD4+ and CD8+, expanded clonally by week 6 at 0.1 to 3.0 mg/kg. There were, on average, more expanded clones in CD8+ T cells than in CD4+.

The table came from immunoSEQ multiplex PCR; TCRdb's copy has only in-frame clones and leaves some out. The data contain some 61,000 clones, approximately 87% of them seen just once; the ten biggest clones take up 4.5% to 5.5%. A remark on this clone: Its target is not known.

Any history of autoimmune disease or systemic immunosuppression disqualified patients. The specimen was CD4+ or CD8+ T cells sorted from blood, collected in a trial of the OX40 agonist ivuxolimab. The sequence was collected from an adult with an advanced solid tumor such as melanoma, head and neck, liver or kidney cancer.

CDR3 sequence reads: CASSIKDLYEQYF. For the CDR3, the DNA is TGTGCCAGTAGCATCAAGGACCTCTACGAGCAGTACTTC. The V gene is TRBV19, the J gene TRBJ2-7, with D unclear. V lost 6 bases and J 3 bases, leaving 12 bases between the germline ends. The germline gives CDR1 LNHDA, CDR2 SQIVND (reference sequence). This CDR3 has 13 amino acids.